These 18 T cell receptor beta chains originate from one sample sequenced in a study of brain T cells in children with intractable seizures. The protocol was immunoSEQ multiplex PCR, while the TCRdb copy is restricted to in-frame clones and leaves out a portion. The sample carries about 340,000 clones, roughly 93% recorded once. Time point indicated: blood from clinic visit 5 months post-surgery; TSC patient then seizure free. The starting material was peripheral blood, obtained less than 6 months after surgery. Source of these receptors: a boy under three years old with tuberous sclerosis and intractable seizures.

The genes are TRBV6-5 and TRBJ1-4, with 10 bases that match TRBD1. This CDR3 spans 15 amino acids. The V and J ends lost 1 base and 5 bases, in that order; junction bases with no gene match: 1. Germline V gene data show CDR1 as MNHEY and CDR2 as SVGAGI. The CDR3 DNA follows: TGTGCCAGCAGTTACTTGGGACAGGGGAATGAAAAACTGTTTTTT. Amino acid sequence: CASSYLGQGNEKLFF.

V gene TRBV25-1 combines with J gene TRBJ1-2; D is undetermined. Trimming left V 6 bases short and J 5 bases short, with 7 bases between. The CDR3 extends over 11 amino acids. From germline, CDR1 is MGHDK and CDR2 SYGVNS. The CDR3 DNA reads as TGTGCCAGCAGCCCAGGATATGGCTACACCTTC. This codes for CASSPGYGYTF.

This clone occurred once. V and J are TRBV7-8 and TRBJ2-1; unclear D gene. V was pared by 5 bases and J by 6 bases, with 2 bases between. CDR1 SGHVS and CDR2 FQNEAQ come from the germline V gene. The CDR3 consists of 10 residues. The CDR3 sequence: CASSPNEQFF. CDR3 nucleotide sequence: TGTGCCAGCAGCCCCAATGAGCAGTTCTTC.

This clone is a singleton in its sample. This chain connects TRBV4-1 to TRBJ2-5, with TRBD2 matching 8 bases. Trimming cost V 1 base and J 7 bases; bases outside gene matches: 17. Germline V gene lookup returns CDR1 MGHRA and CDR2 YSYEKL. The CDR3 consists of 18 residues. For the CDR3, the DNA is TGCGCCAGCAGCCAAGGGGGGGTAGCGGGGCCCCAATGGGGGACCCAGTACTTC. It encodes CASSQGGVAGPQWGTQYF.

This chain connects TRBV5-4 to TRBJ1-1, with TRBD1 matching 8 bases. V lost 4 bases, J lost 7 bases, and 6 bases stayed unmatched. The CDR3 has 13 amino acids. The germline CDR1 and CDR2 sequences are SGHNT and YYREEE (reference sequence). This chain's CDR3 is CASSPGQVDEAFF. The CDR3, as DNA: TGTGCCAGCAGCCCGGGACAGGTGGATGAAGCTTTCTTT.

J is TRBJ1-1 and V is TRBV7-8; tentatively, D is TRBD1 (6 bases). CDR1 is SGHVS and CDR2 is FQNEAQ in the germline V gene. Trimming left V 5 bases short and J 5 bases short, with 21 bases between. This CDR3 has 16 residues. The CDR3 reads CASSPHEGGYGTEAFF. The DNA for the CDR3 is TGTGCCAGCAGCCCTCACGAGGGGGGGTATGGGACTGAAGCTTTCTTT.

The CDR3 nucleotides read TGTGCCAGCAGCTTACCGGGAGGGCCGCGTAATGAGCAGTTCTTC. It codes for CASSLPGGPRNEQFF. The V and J genes are TRBV11-2 and TRBJ2-1, with TRBD2 matching 8 bases. CDR3 length: 15 residues. The germline V gene encodes CDR1 SGHAT and CDR2 FQNNGV. Trimming cost V 2 bases and J 7 bases; bases outside gene matches: 7. Variable domain in full (rest from reference TRBV11-2 and TRBJ2-1): EAGVAQSPRYKIIEKRQSVAFWCNPISGHATLYWYQQILGQGPKLLIQFQNNGVVDDSQLPKDRFSAERLKGVDSTLKIQPAKLEDSAVYLCASSLPGGPRNEQFFGPGTRLTVL.

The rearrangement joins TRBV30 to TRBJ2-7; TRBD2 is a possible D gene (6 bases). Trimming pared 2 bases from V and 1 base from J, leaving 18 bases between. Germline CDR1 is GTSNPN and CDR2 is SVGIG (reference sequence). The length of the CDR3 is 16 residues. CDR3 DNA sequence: TGTGCCTGGAGTTCCCCGGGGGACTTACCTTCCTACGAGCAGTACTTC. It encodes CAWSSPGDLPSYEQYF.

The CDR3 region has the DNA TGTGCCAGCAGCGTAGGGATCGGGAGCTCCTACGAGCAGTACTTC. Its translation: CASSVGIGSSYEQYF. This chain links TRBV9 with TRBJ2-7; a weak D match, TRBD2 (6 bases). Trimming took off 0 bases at V and 0 bases at J, with 10 bases between the two ends. The germline CDR1 and CDR2 sequences are SGDLS and YYNGEE. CDR3 length: 15 residues.

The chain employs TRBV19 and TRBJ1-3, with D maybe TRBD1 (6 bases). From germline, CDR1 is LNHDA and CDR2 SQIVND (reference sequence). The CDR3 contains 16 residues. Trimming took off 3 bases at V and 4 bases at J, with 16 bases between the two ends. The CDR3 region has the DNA TGTGCCAGTAGTATTTGGGCAGGGGTAGGGGGAAACACCATATATTTT. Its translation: CASSIWAGVGGNTIYF.

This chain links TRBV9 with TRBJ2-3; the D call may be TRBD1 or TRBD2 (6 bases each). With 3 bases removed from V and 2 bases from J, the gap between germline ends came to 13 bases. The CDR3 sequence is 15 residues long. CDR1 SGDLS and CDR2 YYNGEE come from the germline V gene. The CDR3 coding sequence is TGTGCCAGCAGCGGAGGGGGGACCACCACAGATACGCAGTATTTT. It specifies CASSGGGTTTDTQYF.

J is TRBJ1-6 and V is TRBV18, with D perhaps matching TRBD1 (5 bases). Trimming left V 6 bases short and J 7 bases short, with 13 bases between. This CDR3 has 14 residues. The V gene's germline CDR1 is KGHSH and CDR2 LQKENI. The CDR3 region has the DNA TGTGCCAGCTCCTCCCAGGACACGAATTCACCCCTCCACTTT. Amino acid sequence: CASSSQDTNSPLHF. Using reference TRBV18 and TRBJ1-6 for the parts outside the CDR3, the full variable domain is NAGVMQNPRHLVRRRGQEARLRCSPMKGHSHVYWYRQLPEEGLKFMVYLQKENIIDESGMPKERFSAEFPKEGPSILRIQQVVRGDSAAYFCASSSQDTNSPLHFGNGTRLTVT.

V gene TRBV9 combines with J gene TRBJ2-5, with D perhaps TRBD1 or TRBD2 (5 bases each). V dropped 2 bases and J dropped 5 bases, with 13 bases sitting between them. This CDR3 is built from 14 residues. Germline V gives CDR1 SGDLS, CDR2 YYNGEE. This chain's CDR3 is CASSVGGTMETQYF. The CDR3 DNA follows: TGTGCCAGCAGCGTTGGGGGAACAATGGAGACCCAGTACTTC.

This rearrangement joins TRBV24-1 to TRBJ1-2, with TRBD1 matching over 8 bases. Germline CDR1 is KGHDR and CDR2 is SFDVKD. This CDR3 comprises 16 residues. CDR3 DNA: TGTGCGCCCCCACAAGGCGCCGCAGGGGGCACTGATGGCTACACCTTC. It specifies CAPPQGAAGGTDGYTF.

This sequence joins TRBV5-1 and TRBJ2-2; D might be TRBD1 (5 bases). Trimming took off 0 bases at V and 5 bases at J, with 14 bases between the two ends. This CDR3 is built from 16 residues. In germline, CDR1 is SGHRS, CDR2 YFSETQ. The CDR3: CASSLGLLTGTGELFF. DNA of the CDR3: TGCGCCAGCAGCTTGGGACTTCTCACAGGAACCGGGGAGCTGTTTTTT.

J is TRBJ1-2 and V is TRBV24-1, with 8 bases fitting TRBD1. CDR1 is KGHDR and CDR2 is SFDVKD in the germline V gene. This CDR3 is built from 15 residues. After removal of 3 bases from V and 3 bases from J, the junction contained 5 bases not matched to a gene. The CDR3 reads CATSDPGTGDYGYTF. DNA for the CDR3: TGTGCCACCAGTGATCCGGGGACAGGTGACTATGGCTACACCTTC.

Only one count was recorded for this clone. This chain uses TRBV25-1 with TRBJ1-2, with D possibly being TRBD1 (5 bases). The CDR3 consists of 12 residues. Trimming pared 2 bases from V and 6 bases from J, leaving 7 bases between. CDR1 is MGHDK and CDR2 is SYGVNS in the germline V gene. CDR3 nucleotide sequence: TGTGCCAGCAGTGAACAGGGCCATGGCTACACCTTC. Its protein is CASSEQGHGYTF.

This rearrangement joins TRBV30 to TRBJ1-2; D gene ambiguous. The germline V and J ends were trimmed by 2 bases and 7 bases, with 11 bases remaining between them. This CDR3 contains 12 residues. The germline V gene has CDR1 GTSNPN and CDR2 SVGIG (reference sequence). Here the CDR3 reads CAWSTGKTGYTF. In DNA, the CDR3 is TGTGCCTGGAGTACCGGGAAGACTGGCTACACCTTC.